One sample yielded the 24 T cell receptor beta chains listed below, sequenced in a study of CXCR3-negative and CXCR3-positive naive CD8 T cells. Through 5' RACE with UMI labels, the TRB cDNA libraries were prepared. TCRdb reprocessed the 5' RACE reads and keeps a single row for each CDR3 protein, giving no DNA. The sample table sets out around 81,000 distinct CDR3 sequences. The sequencing input was naive CXCR3- CD8+ T cells from blood. Noted subset: CD45RO-CCR7+CD27+CD95- naive CD8+ T cells lacking CXCR3 (TNR3-). All receptors come from a human donor in good health. Some clones in this sample may be carry-over from other donors' samples.

The chain has TRBV12-3 or TRBV12-4 and TRBJ2-2; no DNA is available, so the TRBD1 call from TCRdb remains unchecked. This CDR3 spans 13 amino acids. This CDR3 is CALGDRNTGELFF.

V is TRBV7-9 and J is TRBJ2-3; the TCRdb D gene call, TRBD1, has no DNA to confirm it. The CDR3 has 15 amino acids. Germline lookup yields CDR1 SEHNR and CDR2 FQNEAQ (reference sequence). The CDR3 sequence is CASSPQGIGTDTQYF.

The chain couples TRBV7-9 to TRBJ2-5; TCRdb designates TRBD1, a call that cannot be tested without DNA. Germline V gene data show CDR1 as SEHNR and CDR2 as FQNEAQ (reference sequence). The length of the CDR3 is 17 residues. This chain's CDR3 is CASSLSGSWTSQETQYF.

The chain is built from TRBV7-6 and TRBJ2-7. Germline CDR1 reads SGHVS; CDR2 reads FNYEAQ. The CDR3 has 14 residues. The CDR3 here is CASSLGGGYNEQYF. Combining the CDR3 with reference TRBV7-6 and TRBJ2-7 gives the whole variable domain GAGVSQSPRYKVTKRGQDVALRCDPISGHVSLYWYRQALGQGPEFLTYFNYEAQQDKSGLPNDRFSAERPEGSISTLTIQRTEQRDSAMYRCASSLGGGYNEQYFGPGTRLTVT.

The V call is TRBV29-1, the J call TRBJ2-5; the D call from TCRdb, TRBD1, cannot be confirmed without DNA. Germline CDR1 and CDR2: SQVTM and ANQGSEA. There are 15 residues in the CDR3. The CDR3 loop reads CSAAPWRASQETQYF.

Judged by frequency, this clonotype is medium-sized. This chain connects TRBV4-1 to TRBJ2-1; TCRdb designates TRBD2, a call that cannot be tested without DNA. Germline V gene sequence: CDR1 MGHRA, CDR2 YSYEKL. The CDR3 is 15 residues long. The CDR3 sequence: CASSQSSEANNEQFF.

V gene TRBV11-2 combines with J gene TRBJ2-7; TCRdb returns TRBD1, unconfirmable since there is no DNA. Germline V gene lookup returns CDR1 SGHAT and CDR2 FQNNGV. The CDR3 extends over 16 amino acids. CDR3 loop: CASNPGEGQGDTEQYF.

This CDR3 is CASRPEQGAGYGYTF. The chain recombines TRBV6-5 with TRBJ1-2; no DNA is available, so the TRBD1 call from TCRdb remains unchecked. The CDR3 length is 15 residues. Germline-derived CDR1 and CDR2 are MNHEY and SVGAGI.

The V and J genes are TRBV19 and TRBJ2-1. Per the germline V gene, CDR1 is LNHDA and CDR2 is SQIVND (reference sequence). The CDR3 loop spans 16 amino acids. The CDR3 loop is CASIKYQGSSYNEQFF.

The chain carries TRBV11-2 and TRBJ2-2; the TCRdb D gene call, TRBD1, has no DNA to confirm it. Germline loops: CDR1 SGHAT, CDR2 FQNNGV. This CDR3 region has 15 residues. This chain's CDR3 is CASSLVGGQAGELFF. The full variable domain, its missing parts supplied by reference TRBV11-2 and TRBJ2-2, is EAGVAQSPRYKIIEKRQSVAFWCNPISGHATLYWYQQILGQGPKLLIQFQNNGVVDDSQLPKDRFSAERLKGVDSTLKIQPAKLEDSAVYLCASSLVGGQAGELFFGEGSRLTVL.

This sequence joins TRBV7-9 and TRBJ2-1. The germline V gene encodes CDR1 SEHNR and CDR2 FQNEAQ (reference sequence). The CDR3 covers 14 residues. The CDR3 is CASSFLATYNEQFF.

The rearrangement uses TRBV12-3 or TRBV12-4 and TRBJ1-5. This CDR3 region has 18 residues. The CDR3 spells CASSLSWAGGGIRQPQHF.

This chain uses TRBV4-3 with TRBJ2-1; the TCRdb call, TRBD1, lacks DNA for checking. This CDR3 is built from 15 residues. The germline V gene has CDR1 LGHNA and CDR2 YSLEER. The CDR3 loop reads CASSQGTASYNEQFF.

The V call is TRBV28, the J call TRBJ2-3; absent DNA, TCRdb's TRBD1 call cannot be checked. Germline V lookup: CDR1 MDHEN, CDR2 SYDVKM. This CDR3 has 15 amino acids. The CDR3 loop reads CASRAGTHSTDTQYF.

The chain couples TRBV4-3 to TRBJ2-6. This CDR3 contains 14 residues. Germline V gene lookup returns CDR1 LGHNA and CDR2 YSLEER. CDR3: CASSQEYGANVLTF.

CDR3 sequence: CASSYLASRSTDTQYF. The chain is built from TRBV6-6 and TRBJ2-3; TCRdb's D gene call, TRBD2, goes unchecked for lack of DNA. Looked up from germline, CDR1 is MNHNY and CDR2 is SVGAGI (reference sequence). The CDR3 extends over 16 amino acids.

V gene TRBV28 combines with J gene TRBJ1-1; TCRdb proposes TRBD1, but this gene call is untestable without DNA. Germline V CDR1 and CDR2: MDHEN, SYDVKM. The CDR3 totals 12 residues. CDR3 sequence reads: CASSSLDREAFF.

The chain recombines TRBV28 with TRBJ1-1; absent DNA, TCRdb's TRBD1 call cannot be checked. The CDR3 sequence is 16 residues long. Germline CDR1 and CDR2: MDHEN and SYDVKM. CDR3 amino acids: CASSTGNRGLSTEAFF.

This chain joins TRBV7-3 and TRBJ2-1. From germline, CDR1 is SGHTA and CDR2 FQGTGA. The CDR3 length is 13 residues. CDR3 loop: CASSLTLAGEQFF.

This chain links TRBV7-2 with TRBJ2-1. There are 11 residues in the CDR3. Germline CDR1 SGHTA, CDR2 FQGNSA. The CDR3 loop reads CASSPYNEQFF. Together with reference TRBV7-2 and TRBJ2-1, the CDR3 gives the full variable domain: GAGVSQSPSNKVTEKGKDVELRCDPISGHTALYWYRQSLGQGLEFLIYFQGNSAPDKSGLPSDRFSAERTGGSVSTLTIQRTQQEDSAVYLCASSPYNEQFFGPGTRLTVL.

This chain joins TRBV7-6 and TRBJ2-3; TCRdb indicates TRBD2, and absent DNA this call remains unverified. From germline, CDR1 is SGHVS and CDR2 FNYEAQ. The CDR3 is made up of 17 amino acids. The CDR3 spells CASSSGEGLVRSDTQYF.

V usage is TRBV28 and J usage is TRBJ1-1. This CDR3 spans 12 amino acids. CDR1 is MDHEN, CDR2 SYDVKM, per germline. CDR3 protein: CASTLPNTEAFF.

The chain uses TRBV2 and TRBJ2-1; TCRdb lists TRBD2, though no DNA is available to test this call. The CDR3 covers 15 residues. The germline V gene encodes CDR1 SNHLY and CDR2 FYNNEI. The CDR3 region is CASSGDYIPLGEQFF.

J is TRBJ2-7 and V is TRBV7-9. There are 12 residues in the CDR3. CDR1 and CDR2 (germline): SEHNR, FQNEAQ (reference sequence). CDR3 region: CASSLETAEQYF.